This is a list of T cell receptor beta chains from one sample in a study of blood T cells in healthy people across ages. Each CDR3 protein is one row after TCRdb ran MiXCR on the 5' RACE reads. The data hold roughly 800,000 distinct CDR3 sequences, with 20% to 25% observed a single time. This sample also belongs to another study, concerning T cells of mothers and their children.

Sample: blood. Receptors were obtained from a boy between 10 and 17 years old in good health. Each CDR3 is given with its conserved first and last residue.

TRBV15,CATSRDPSGRYEQFF
TRBV7-3,CASSLMLTGELFF
TRBV7-3,CASSLMARGAPNEQFF
TRBV29-1,CSVSQGLSYEQYF
TRBV27,CASSLTGEDEKLFF
TRBV7-9,CASSSDRAGVGYNEQFF
TRBV27,CASSSSGGRNEQFF
TRBV29-1,CSVDQVGKETQYF
TRBV7-3,CASSSPWTSGRAKTQYF
TRBV18,CASSLASSSGRGHNEQFF
TRBV10-3,CAIRAAITQETQYF
TRBV3-1,CASSQVKGNGYTF
TRBV5-1,CASSLEYGQFF
TRBV9,CASSETGTIYEQYF
TRBV7-8,CASSPVGLAGVNEQFF
TRBV7-2,CASSLGWQETQYF
TRBV29-1,CSVEGQGAFQETQYF
TRBV7-2,CAGSLGRAVYEQYF
TRBV4-1,CASSQVWEGADEELFF
TRBV20-1,CSASVPGANEQFF
TRBV7-2,CASSLEGNTDTQYF
TRBV14,CASSPEEGGSYNEQFF
TRBV7-9,CGSSPPMLTDEQFF
TRBV4-3,CASSQNRVGSYNSPLHF
TRBV4-1,CASSQDRLAGAGELFF
TRBV3-1,CASSQEVLAHQETQYF
TRBV28,CASSLLPAPYEQYF
TRBV10-3,CAISETRQPPYEQYF
TRBV20-1,CSATIASSATNEQFF
TRBV28,CASTSTGRYEQYF
TRBV6-1,CASSEGGSPVGEQYF
TRBV6-2/TRBV6-3,CASLGRLEAFF
TRBV6-1,CASSGHRTQSNYEQYF
TRBV6-6,CASGHRFGYEQYF
TRBV10-3,CAISEDGEQFF
TRBV28,CATHMNTEAFF
TRBV11-2,CASSLELVSHEQYF
TRBV27,CASSGSGQTQYF
TRBV12-3/TRBV12-4,CASSFRGSNQPQHF
TRBV12-3/TRBV12-4,CASSADGGRNSEQFF
TRBV13,CASSHGGMYQDTQYF
TRBV5-1,CASSITGGNEQFF
TRBV11-3,CASSLVRTGVDEQFF
TRBV6-5,CASSPIRVAKNIQYF
TRBV7-8,CASSLAFLAGVDEQYF
TRBV12-3/TRBV12-4,CASSRTGDANQYF
TRBV20-1,CSARDQRYEQYF
TRBV7-2,CASSPRELTGGNEKLFF
TRBV24-1,CATSSPPGQGASDTQYF
TRBV6-8,CASSYSSISSGANVLTF
TRBV5-1,CASSPNPVGVQETQYF
TRBV20-1,CSAIRPEGVEKLFF
TRBV7-8,CASSGGRSGEQFF
TRBV29-1,CGVGRTSGANVLTF